The rows below give T cell receptor beta chains drawn from one sample of a study of T-cell memory formation after mild COVID-19. Via MiXCR, TCRdb re-called the 5' RACE reads, giving one row per CDR3 protein. This table has 400,000 or so distinct CDR3 sequences, under 25% appearing once. The sequencing sample was made of PBMCs or a T cell subset sorted from them (not recorded which). Every receptor here comes from an adult woman who had mild COVID-19 (a few samples of this study predate the infection). Cell type and time point are not known. Both conserved end residues are part of each CDR3. A D gene is named only where the DNA matches it firmly. Clone sizes are given selectively: once, few, many, or a class where the clone is expanded.

>TRBV12-3/TRBV12-4|TRBD1|TRBJ2-7|15|-
TGTGCCAGCAGTCACACAGGACAGGTGACCTACGAGCAGTACTTC
CASSHTGQVTYEQYF
>TRBV29-1|TRBD1|TRBJ2-3|15|once
TGCAGAGTTGCGTCGACAGGGGCGACCACAGATACGCAGTATTTT
CRVASTGATTDTQYF
>TRBV6-2/TRBV6-3|-|TRBJ1-1|11|-
TGTGCCAGCCGGGCGCTCACTGAAGCTTTCTTT
CASRALTEAFF
>TRBV3-1|TRBD2|TRBJ2-7|12|few
TGTGCCAGCAGCCGAGGGACTAGCGAGCAGTACTTC
CASSRGTSEQYF
>TRBV7-8|TRBD2|TRBJ2-5|15|few
TGTGCCAGCAGCTCCTTGGGGGGGGAAGAAGAGACCCAGTACTTC
CASSSLGGEEETQYF
>TRBV11-2|-|TRBJ2-7|12|few
TGTGCCAGCAGCAAGGGTGCCTACGAGCAGTACTTC
CASSKGAYEQYF
>TRBV28|-|TRBJ2-3|14|few
TGTGCCAGCAGTCAACCCCGCGGCCGAGATACGCAGTATTTT
CASSQPRGRDTQYF
>TRBV20-1|-|TRBJ1-2|12|-
TGCAGTGCCGTAGACAGCTCCTATGGCTACACCTTC
CSAVDSSYGYTF
>TRBV28|-|TRBJ2-5|11|-
TGTGCCAGCAGTCTATCTCGGACCCAGTACTTC
CASSLSRTQYF
>TRBV10-3|TRBD1|TRBJ2-3|18|few
TGTGCCATCAGTGAGTCCTTCGGGTCAGGGGGTTTCGCAGATACGCAGTATTTT
CAISESFGSGGFADTQYF
>TRBV29-1|-|TRBJ2-7|15|once
TGCAGCGTTGAGGTTGGGGCTCTGAACTCCTACGAGCAGTACTTC
CSVEVGALNSYEQYF
>TRBV10-3|-|TRBJ2-7|15|-
TGTGCCATCAGTGGTCAGGGTATGGTCTCCTACGAGCAGTACTTC
CAISGQGMVSYEQYF
>TRBV5-1|TRBD1|TRBJ1-1|14|-
TGCGCCAGCAGCTGGGGACAGGGGGACACTGAAGCTTTCTTT
CASSWGQGDTEAFF
>TRBV5-8|-|TRBJ2-4|10|few
TGTGCCAGCAGCCTCCAAATTCAGTACTTC
CASSLQIQYF
>TRBV5-1|TRBD1|TRBJ2-7|15|-
TGCGCCAGCAGCTTTGGACAGGGGGAGTTTGCCGAGCAGTACTTC
CASSFGQGEFAEQYF
>TRBV18|-|TRBJ2-3|17|-
TGTGCCAGCTCACGTACTCCAGGAGCAGGGATCACAGATACGCAGTATTTT
CASSRTPGAGITDTQYF
>TRBV12-3/TRBV12-4|TRBD2|TRBJ2-7|15|-
TGTGCCAGCAGTTTAGGGCTAGCGGGAGTCGGAGAGCAGTACTTC
CASSLGLAGVGEQYF
>TRBV6-5|-|TRBJ1-1|14|-
TGTGCCAGCAGGCCGAGACAGAGCAACACTGAAGCTTTCTTT
CASRPRQSNTEAFF
>TRBV24-1|TRBD2|TRBJ2-5|16|-
TGTGCCACCAGTGATCCCCGAGCGGGGCCCCAAGAGACCCAGTACTTC
CATSDPRAGPQETQYF
>TRBV12-3/TRBV12-4|-|TRBJ2-7|13|few
TGTGCCAGCAGGCCTGACAGGTTCTACGAGCAGTACTTC
CASRPDRFYEQYF
>TRBV7-3|TRBD1|TRBJ2-7|13|-
TGTGCCAGCAGCCCCGGACAGGGGAACGAGCAGTACTTC
CASSPGQGNEQYF
>TRBV19|-|TRBJ2-5|13|-
TGTGCCAGTAGTATGAAGGGCAGTAAGACCCAGTACTTC
CASSMKGSKTQYF
>TRBV3-1|TRBD1|TRBJ1-5|16|-
TGTGCCAGCAGCCAAGATCCGGGACAGGGAGATCAGCCCCAGCATTTT
CASSQDPGQGDQPQHF
>TRBV30|-|TRBJ2-7|15|once
TGTGCCTGGAGTAGGCAGCGGCTTGCCTCCTACGAGCAGTACTTC
CAWSRQRLASYEQYF
>TRBV12-3/TRBV12-4|TRBD1|TRBJ1-2|16|few
TGTGCCAGCGGGCCGACAGGGGAGGTCGTCAACTATGGCTACACCTTC
CASGPTGEVVNYGYTF
>TRBV5-1|-|TRBJ1-4|14|few
TGCGCCAGCAGCTTGGAAGCCGGCCCAGGGGAACTGTTTTTT
CASSLEAGPGELFF